Only a few counts were recorded for the clone carrying this T cell receptor beta chain. This sample is drawn from a study of human T cells and chemical hapten exposure. Whole-study context: The scalp of each patient received a weekly diphenylcyclopropenone dose for the full roughly 26-week study.

The time point was: pre-sensitization, week 0. The treatment was: therapeutic diphenylcyclopropenone sensitization with weekly scalp DPC. TCRdb ran MiXCR on the RACE reads and lists one entry per CDR3 protein. The data show 350,000 to 450,000 distinct CDR3 sequences, roughly 4.6% seen once. This CDR3 has 15 residues. Germline V gene data show CDR1 as SGHNT and CDR2 as YYREEE (reference sequence). Trimming left V 2 bases short and J 1 base short, with 13 bases between. The V gene is TRBV5-4, the J gene TRBJ2-7; a possible D gene is TRBD1 (5 bases). This specimen consisted of whole blood, obtained in connection with sensitization to the hapten diphenylcyclopropenone (DPC). The sequence was collected from a woman between 45 and 65 years old with alopecia areata. Some clones in this sample may be carry-over from other donors' samples. The CDR3 spells CASSLDSRPSYEQYF. The DNA of the CDR3 is TGTGCCAGCAGCTTAGACAGCCGCCCGTCCTACGAGCAGTACTTC.